The rows below give T cell receptor beta chains drawn from one sample of a study of T cell responses to AZD1222 COVID-19 vaccine. Some clones are missing from TCRdb's copy, which holds only in-frame ones; the method was immunoSEQ multiplex PCR. The table lists about 120,000 clones, around 89% of them singletons. This sample comprised peripheral blood, obtained 28 days after the second AZD1222 dose. The receptors were gathered from an adult who received the AZD1222 COVID-19 vaccine. Each CDR3 is given with its conserved first and last residue. The order of the fields is clone size, V gene, J gene, D gene, CDR3 DNA, CDR3 protein. A D gene is named only where the DNA matches it firmly. Rows may omit the clone size; those that give it use once, few, many or a size class.

clone size: .; V gene: TRBV19; J gene: TRBJ1-3; D gene: .; CDR3 DNA: TGTGCCAGTAGCGACCGCTACTCTGGAAACACCATATATTTT; CDR3 protein: CASSDRYSGNTIYF
clone size: .; V gene: TRBV24-1; J gene: TRBJ2-7; D gene: .; CDR3 DNA: TGTGCCACCAGTGATTTGAGTTACGAGCAGTACTTC; CDR3 protein: CATSDLSYEQYF
clone size: few; V gene: TRBV6-2/TRBV6-3; J gene: TRBJ1-5; D gene: TRBD1; CDR3 DNA: TGTGCCAGCAGTTGGGGACAGGGGACGCCCCAGCATTTT; CDR3 protein: CASSWGQGTPQHF
clone size: .; V gene: TRBV4-3; J gene: TRBJ1-1; D gene: .; CDR3 DNA: TGCGCCAGCAGCCAATTGACCCCCCCCTTGGACACTGAAGCTTTCTTT; CDR3 protein: CASSQLTPPLDTEAFF
clone size: once; V gene: TRBV5-8; J gene: TRBJ1-2; D gene: TRBD1; CDR3 DNA: TGTGCCAGCGTAAGACAGGGGACTGGCTACACCTTC; CDR3 protein: CASVRQGTGYTF
clone size: .; V gene: TRBV6-5; J gene: TRBJ1-1; D gene: .; CDR3 DNA: TGTGCCAGCAGCATTACAGGGTTGGACACTGAAGCTTTCTTT; CDR3 protein: CASSITGLDTEAFF
clone size: .; V gene: TRBV24-1; J gene: TRBJ2-6; D gene: TRBD1; CDR3 DNA: TGTGCCACCAGTGGTTCGCCGGGACAGTCCTCTGGGGCCAACGTCCTGACTTTC; CDR3 protein: CATSGSPGQSSGANVLTF
clone size: .; V gene: TRBV11-2; J gene: TRBJ1-2; D gene: TRBD1; CDR3 DNA: TGTGCCAGCAGCCCCAGCCCTGACAGGGTGGTGTATGGCTACACCTTC; CDR3 protein: CASSPSPDRVVYGYTF
clone size: few; V gene: TRBV20-1; J gene: TRBJ1-2; D gene: .; CDR3 DNA: TGCAGTGCCACAGATAGTAAGGGCTACACCTTC; CDR3 protein: CSATDSKGYTF
clone size: .; V gene: TRBV4-3; J gene: TRBJ2-1; D gene: TRBD2; CDR3 DNA: TGCGCCAGCAGCCAAACTAGCGGGGACTACAATGAGCAGTTCTTC; CDR3 protein: CASSQTSGDYNEQFF
clone size: .; V gene: TRBV12-5; J gene: TRBJ2-1; D gene: TRBD1; CDR3 DNA: TGTGCTAGTGGTTTGGGGGTCAGGGGGCATGAGCAGTTCTTC; CDR3 protein: CASGLGVRGHEQFF
clone size: .; V gene: TRBV5-1; J gene: TRBJ2-5; D gene: TRBD2; CDR3 DNA: TGCGCCAGCAGTCCGGGCAGCGGGAGGGCCTCTTTCGAGACCCAGTACTTC; CDR3 protein: CASSPGSGRASFETQYF
clone size: .; V gene: TRBV29-1; J gene: TRBJ2-2; D gene: .; CDR3 DNA: TGCAGCTACGGAACGCTCGGGGAGCTGTTTTTT; CDR3 protein: CSYGTLGELFF
clone size: .; V gene: TRBV5-1; J gene: TRBJ2-1; D gene: .; CDR3 DNA: TGCGCCAGCAAATCAGTTAATGAGCAGTTCTTC; CDR3 protein: CASKSVNEQFF
clone size: once; V gene: TRBV12-3/TRBV12-4; J gene: TRBJ1-2; D gene: .; CDR3 DNA: TGTGCCAGCAGTTTCAATTCTGGCTACACCTTC; CDR3 protein: CASSFNSGYTF
clone size: .; V gene: TRBV20-1; J gene: TRBJ1-5; D gene: .; CDR3 DNA: TGCAGTGCTAGTCACGGGTTAGGGCAGCCCCAGCATTTT; CDR3 protein: CSASHGLGQPQHF
clone size: .; V gene: TRBV6-4; J gene: TRBJ1-2; D gene: .; CDR3 DNA: TGTGCCAGCAGTGACCTCCAGGGTTATGGCTACACCTTC; CDR3 protein: CASSDLQGYGYTF
clone size: .; V gene: TRBV11-2; J gene: TRBJ2-4; D gene: .; CDR3 DNA: TGTGCCAGCAGCTTAGGTAGGGGTGGCAAAAACATTCAGTACTTC; CDR3 protein: CASSLGRGGKNIQYF
clone size: .; V gene: TRBV11-1; J gene: TRBJ1-3; D gene: .; CDR3 DNA: TGTGCCAGCAGCCCTATCGACTCCAGAGGAAACACCATATATTTT; CDR3 protein: CASSPIDSRGNTIYF
clone size: .; V gene: TRBV7-2; J gene: TRBJ1-1; D gene: TRBD1; CDR3 DNA: TGTGCCAGCAGCTCGCCGGGACAGTTGAACACTGAAGCTTTCTTT; CDR3 protein: CASSSPGQLNTEAFF
clone size: once; V gene: TRBV10-3; J gene: TRBJ2-7; D gene: .; CDR3 DNA: TGTGCCATCAGTGGCAGCTACGAGCAGTACTTC; CDR3 protein: CAISGSYEQYF
clone size: once; V gene: TRBV4-3; J gene: TRBJ1-1; D gene: TRBD1; CDR3 DNA: TGCGCCAGTTCAGAGACAGGGGACACTGAAGCTTTCTTT; CDR3 protein: CASSETGDTEAFF
clone size: once; V gene: TRBV9; J gene: TRBJ1-3; D gene: TRBD1; CDR3 DNA: TGTGCCAGCAGCTCAACAGGGGGCTTTTTGGACACCATATATTTT; CDR3 protein: CASSSTGGFLDTIYF
clone size: .; V gene: TRBV6-2/TRBV6-3; J gene: TRBJ2-1; D gene: .; CDR3 DNA: TGTGCCAGCAACCCGGGGGAGTCCTACAATGAGCAGTTCTTC; CDR3 protein: CASNPGESYNEQFF
clone size: once; V gene: TRBV7-6; J gene: TRBJ2-7; D gene: TRBD2; CDR3 DNA: TGTGCCAGCAGCCCGGGGGGGAGCTCCTACGAGCAGTACTTC; CDR3 protein: CASSPGGSSYEQYF
clone size: few; V gene: TRBV6-2/TRBV6-3; J gene: TRBJ2-1; D gene: TRBD2; CDR3 DNA: TGTGCCAGCAGCGGACTAGCGCCTTCGGATGAGCAGTTCTTC; CDR3 protein: CASSGLAPSDEQFF
clone size: .; V gene: TRBV7-2; J gene: TRBJ2-5; D gene: TRBD2; CDR3 DNA: TGTGCCAGCAACACCGGGGGGAAACAAGAGACCCAGTACTTC; CDR3 protein: CASNTGGKQETQYF
clone size: .; V gene: TRBV29-1; J gene: TRBJ1-1; D gene: TRBD1; CDR3 DNA: TGCAGCGTTGCAGGGGGCCGGATAAAAGCTTTCTTT; CDR3 protein: CSVAGGRIKAFF
clone size: .; V gene: TRBV10-3; J gene: TRBJ1-5; D gene: .; CDR3 DNA: TGTGCCGTCGCAGGGGCCTCCTCTAGCAATCAGCCCCAGCATTTT; CDR3 protein: CAVAGASSSNQPQHF
clone size: .; V gene: TRBV28; J gene: TRBJ2-5; D gene: .; CDR3 DNA: TGTGCCAGCAGTCCCCTGCAAGAGACCCAGTACTTC; CDR3 protein: CASSPLQETQYF
clone size: .; V gene: TRBV5-4; J gene: TRBJ2-2; D gene: TRBD1; CDR3 DNA: TGTGCCAGCAGCCCCGACAGGGGGGACACCGGGGAGCTGTTTTTT; CDR3 protein: CASSPDRGDTGELFF
clone size: .; V gene: TRBV3-1/TRBV3-2; J gene: TRBJ1-2; D gene: .; CDR3 DNA: TGTGCCAGCAGCCAAGTTTCCGACTACTATGGCTACACCTTC; CDR3 protein: CASSQVSDYYGYTF